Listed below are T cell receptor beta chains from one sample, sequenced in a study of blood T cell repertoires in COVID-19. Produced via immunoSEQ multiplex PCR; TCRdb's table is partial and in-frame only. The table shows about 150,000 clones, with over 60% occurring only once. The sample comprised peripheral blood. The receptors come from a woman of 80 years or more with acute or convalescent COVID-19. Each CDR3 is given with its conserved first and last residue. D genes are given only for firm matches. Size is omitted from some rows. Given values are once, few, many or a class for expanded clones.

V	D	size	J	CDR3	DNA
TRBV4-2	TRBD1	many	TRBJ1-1	CASSPSPQQGVTEAFF	TGTGCCAGCAGCCCCAGCCCCCAACAGGGGGTGACTGAAGCTTTCTTT
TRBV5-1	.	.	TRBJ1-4	CASSLRSDEKLFF	TGCGCCAGCAGCCTCCGCTCGGATGAAAAACTGTTTTTT
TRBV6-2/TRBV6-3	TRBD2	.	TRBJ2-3	CASSEERTSGNTDTQYF	TGTGCCAGCAGTGAGGAACGGACTAGCGGGAACACAGATACGCAGTATTTT
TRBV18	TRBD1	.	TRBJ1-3	CASSPMTGGSSGNTIYF	TGTGCCAGCTCACCGATGACAGGGGGGAGCTCTGGAAACACCATATATTTT
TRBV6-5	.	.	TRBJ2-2	CASSPPSDTGELFF	TGTGCCAGCAGCCCCCCCTCCGACACCGGGGAGCTGTTTTTT
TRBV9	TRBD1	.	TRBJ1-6	CASSVASGQGGSPLHF	TGTGCCAGCAGCGTAGCTTCCGGACAGGGCGGTTCACCCCTCCACTTT
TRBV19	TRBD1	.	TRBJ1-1	CASSIAGGMNTEAFF	TGTGCCAGTAGTATTGCAGGGGGCATGAACACTGAAGCTTTCTTT
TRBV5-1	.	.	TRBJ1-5	CASSLGEGGNQPQHF	TGCGCCAGCAGCCTCGGGGAGGGCGGCAATCAGCCCCAGCATTTT
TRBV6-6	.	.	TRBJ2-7	CASRWDTLGEQYF	TGTGCCAGCCGATGGGACACTCTGGGGGAGCAGTACTTC
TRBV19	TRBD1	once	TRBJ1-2	CASSTRPGQANYGYTF	TGTGCCAGTAGTACCCGGCCGGGACAGGCTAACTATGGCTACACCTTC
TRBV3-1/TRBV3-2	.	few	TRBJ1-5	CASSQGRDQPQHF	TGTGCCAGCAGCCAAGGCCGCGATCAGCCCCAGCATTTT
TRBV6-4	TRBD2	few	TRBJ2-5	CASSDSRDPDRTSFETQYF	TGTGCCAGCAGTGACTCCCGGGACCCAGACAGGACTAGCTTCGAGACCCAGTACTTC
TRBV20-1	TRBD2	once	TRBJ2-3	CSASSGGGSDTQYF	TGCAGTGCTAGTAGCGGGGGGGGCTCAGATACGCAGTATTTT
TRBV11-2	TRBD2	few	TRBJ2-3	CASIRGVGAGGDTQYF	TGTGCCAGCATCCGCGGGGTGGGCGCGGGGGGAGATACGCAGTATTTT
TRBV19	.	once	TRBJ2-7	CASSLGHGTYEQYF	TGTGCCAGTAGTTTGGGACATGGGACCTACGAGCAGTACTTC
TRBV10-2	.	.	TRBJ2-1	CASGSDGTRQFF	TGCGCCAGCGGGAGTGACGGGACTCGGCAGTTCTTC
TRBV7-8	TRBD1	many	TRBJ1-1	CASSRDRGNTEAFF	TGTGCCAGCAGTCGGGACAGGGGGAACACTGAAGCTTTCTTT
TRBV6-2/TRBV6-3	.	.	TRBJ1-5	CASSYESAEPQHF	TGTGCCAGCAGTTACGAGTCCGCGGAGCCCCAGCATTTT
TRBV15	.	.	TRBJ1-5	CATSRDREGNQPQHF	TGTGCCACCAGCAGAGACAGGGAAGGCAATCAGCCCCAGCATTTT
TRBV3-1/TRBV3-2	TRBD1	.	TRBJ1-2	CASSQHTGGTAGYTF	TGTGCCAGCAGCCAACATACAGGGGGCACAGCGGGCTACACCTTC
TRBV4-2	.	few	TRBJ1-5	CASSQGADSSNQPQHF	TGTGCCAGCAGCCAAGGAGCGGATTCCAGCAATCAGCCCCAGCATTTT
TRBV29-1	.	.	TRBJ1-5	CSVAPGIDQPQHF	TGCAGCGTGGCCCCAGGTATTGATCAGCCCCAGCATTTT
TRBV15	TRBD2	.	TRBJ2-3	CATSTGGGQRSTDTQYF	TGTGCCACCAGCACCGGGGGGGGCCAGCGGAGCACAGATACGCAGTATTTT
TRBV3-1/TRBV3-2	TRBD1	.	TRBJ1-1	CASSQRDRPLTEAFF	TGTGCCAGCAGCCAAAGGGACAGGCCCCTCACTGAAGCTTTCTTT
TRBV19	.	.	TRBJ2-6	CASSMGDSGANVLTF	TGTGCCAGTAGTATGGGAGACTCTGGGGCCAACGTCCTGACTTTC
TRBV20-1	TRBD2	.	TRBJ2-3	CSASWAGGSSDTQYF	TGCAGTGCTAGTTGGGCGGGAGGGAGCTCGGATACGCAGTATTTT
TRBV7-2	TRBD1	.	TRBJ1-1	CASSLAFGQGQNTEAFF	TGTGCCAGCAGCTTAGCCTTTGGACAGGGACAAAACACTGAAGCTTTCTTT
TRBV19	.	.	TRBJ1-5	CASGGGYGNQPQHF	TGTGCCAGCGGGGGGGGATATGGCAATCAGCCCCAGCATTTT
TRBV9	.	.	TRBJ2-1	CASSGEVNEQFF	TGTGCCAGCAGCGGGGAGGTCAATGAGCAGTTCTTC
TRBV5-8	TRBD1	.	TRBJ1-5	CASSLVWDSVQPQHF	TGTGCCAGCAGCTTGGTGTGGGACAGTGTTCAGCCCCAGCATTTT
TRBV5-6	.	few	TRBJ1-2	CASSPDTGPVFYGYTF	TGTGCCAGCAGCCCGGATACAGGACCCGTTTTCTATGGCTACACCTTC
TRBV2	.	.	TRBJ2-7	CASSVIARQYF	TGTGCCAGCAGTGTCATAGCGAGGCAGTACTTC
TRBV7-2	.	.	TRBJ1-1	CASSLWANTEAFF	TGTGCCAGCAGCTTATGGGCAAACACTGAAGCTTTCTTT
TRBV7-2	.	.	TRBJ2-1	CASSVNSGGEQFF	TGTGCCAGCAGCGTAAACTCCGGCGGTGAGCAGTTCTTC
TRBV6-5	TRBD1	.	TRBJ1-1	CASSSGTVPGTEAFF	TGTGCCAGCAGTTCCGGGACAGTTCCTGGCACTGAAGCTTTCTTT
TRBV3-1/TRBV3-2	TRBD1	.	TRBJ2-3	CASSQRTGKLTDTQYF	TGTGCCAGCAGCCAGAGGACAGGGAAGCTCACAGATACGCAGTATTTT
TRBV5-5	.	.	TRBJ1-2	CASSSQWNTGSYGYTF	TGTGCCAGCAGCTCACAGTGGAACACAGGGTCCTATGGCTACACCTTC
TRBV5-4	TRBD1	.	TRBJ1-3	CASSSGGRGKLGNTIYF	TGTGCCAGCAGCTCAGGGGGCAGGGGGAAGCTCGGAAACACCATATATTTT
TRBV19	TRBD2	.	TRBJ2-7	CASSIDKRERSYEQYF	TGTGCCAGTAGTATAGATAAGCGGGAGAGGTCCTACGAGCAGTACTTC
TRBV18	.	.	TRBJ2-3	CASSPRAGGLADTQYF	TGTGCCAGCTCACCCCGGGCCGGGGGGCTGGCAGATACGCAGTATTTT
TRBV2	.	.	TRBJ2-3	CASRGGASWTDTQYF	TGTGCCAGCAGGGGGGGAGCTAGCTGGACAGATACGCAGTATTTT
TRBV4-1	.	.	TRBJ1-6	CASSQDLRPGANSPLHF	TGCGCCAGCAGCCAAGACTTGAGACCCGGAGCGAATTCACCCCTCCACTTT
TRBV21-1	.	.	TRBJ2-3	CASSKSPGASGGAIRGTDTQYF	TGTGCCAGCAGCAAATCCCCTGGGGCTAGCGGGGGGGCTATCCGGGGCACAGATACGCAGTATTTT
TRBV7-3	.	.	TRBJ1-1	CASSSQGNTEAFF	TGTGCCAGCAGCTCACAGGGGAACACTGAAGCTTTCTTT
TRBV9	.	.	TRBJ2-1	CASSVGSLSYNEQFF	TGTGCCAGCAGCGTAGGTTCTCTCTCCTACAATGAGCAGTTCTTC
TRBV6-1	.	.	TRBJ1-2	CASREGGGSNYGYTF	TGTGCCAGCAGGGAAGGGGGGGGATCCAACTATGGCTACACCTTC
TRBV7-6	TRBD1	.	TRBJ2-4	CASSLASGTVTNIQYF	TGTGCCAGCAGCTTAGCCTCCGGGACAGTAACAAACATTCAGTACTTC
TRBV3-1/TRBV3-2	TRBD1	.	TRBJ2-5	CASSRGTGKESQYF	TGTGCCAGCAGCCGCGGGACAGGAAAAGAGAGCCAGTACTTC
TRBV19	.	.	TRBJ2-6	CASSLSGGQLTGANVLTF	TGTGCCAGTAGTTTATCCGGGGGGCAGCTCACTGGGGCCAACGTCCTGACTTTC
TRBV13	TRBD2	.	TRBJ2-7	CASSRTSGSYEQYF	TGTGCCAGCAGCCGGACTAGCGGATCCTACGAGCAGTACTTC
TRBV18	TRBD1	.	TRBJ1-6	CASSPTRQGDNSYNSPLHF	TGTGCCAGCTCACCAACCAGACAGGGGGATAATTCCTATAATTCACCCCTCCACTTT
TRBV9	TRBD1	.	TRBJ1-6	CASSAGQGGNSPLHF	TGTGCCAGCAGCGCCGGACAGGGAGGGAATTCACCCCTCCACTTT
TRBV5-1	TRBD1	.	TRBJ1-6	CASSESGGSPLHF	TGCGCCAGCAGCGAATCAGGGGGTTCACCCCTCCACTTT
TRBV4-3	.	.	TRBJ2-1	CASSQDNSGRGPGDYNEQFF	TGCGCCAGCAGCCAAGACAACTCAGGGCGGGGCCCGGGGGATTACAATGAGCAGTTCTTC
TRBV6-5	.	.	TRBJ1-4	CASSAGDSNEKLFF	TGTGCCAGCAGCGCCGGGGATTCTAATGAAAAACTGTTTTTT
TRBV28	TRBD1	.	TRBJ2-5	CASIKGAYETQYF	TGTGCCAGCATCAAGGGGGCGTACGAGACCCAGTACTTC
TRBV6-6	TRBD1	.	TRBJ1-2	CASSRDRSLSNYGYTF	TGTGCCAGCAGCCGGGACAGGAGTTTATCTAACTATGGCTACACCTTC
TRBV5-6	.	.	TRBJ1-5	CASSLGASNQPQHF	TGTGCCAGCAGCTTGGGGGCCAGCAATCAGCCCCAGCATTTT
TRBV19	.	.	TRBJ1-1	CASTPRQSPEAFF	TGTGCCAGTACCCCCCGACAGTCCCCTGAAGCTTTCTTT